This TCR beta chain emerged from a study of post-analysis software for immune sequencing data. Findings and caveats of the study: TRBV5-6, TRBV5-1 and TRBV20-1 were among five TRBV segments more frequent in patients than controls.

Unique molecular identifiers were present in the TCR beta cDNA libraries. TCRdb reprocessed the PCR reads via MiXCR and lists one record per CDR3 protein. This sample has hundreds of thousands of distinct CDR3 sequences, with 40% to 50% found just once. Between the trimmed V and J ends, which lost 6 bases and 1 base, there was a span of 15 bases. Germline CDR1 reads LNHDA; CDR2 reads SQIVND (reference sequence). The CDR3 is made up of 15 amino acids. A remark on this clonotype: Its specificity is unknown.

This sequence joins TRBV19 and TRBJ1-2; D gene ambiguous. This TCR came from a girl between 10 and 17 years old with multiple sclerosis. Sequencing was carried out using blood. CDR3 DNA: TGTGCCAGTAGACTGGCACCCAGAATTAACTATGGCTACACCTTC. This gives the protein CASRLAPRINYGYTF.